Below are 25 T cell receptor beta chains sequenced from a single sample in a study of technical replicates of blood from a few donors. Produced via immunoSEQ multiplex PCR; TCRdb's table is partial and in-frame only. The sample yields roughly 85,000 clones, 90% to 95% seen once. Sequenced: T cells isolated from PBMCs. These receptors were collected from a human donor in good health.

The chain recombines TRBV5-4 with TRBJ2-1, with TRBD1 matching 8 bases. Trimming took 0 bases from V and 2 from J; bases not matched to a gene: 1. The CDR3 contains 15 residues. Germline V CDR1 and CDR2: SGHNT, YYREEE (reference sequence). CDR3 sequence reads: CASSLGQGPYNEQFF. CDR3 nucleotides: TGTGCCAGCAGCTTGGGACAGGGGCCCTACAATGAGCAGTTCTTC.

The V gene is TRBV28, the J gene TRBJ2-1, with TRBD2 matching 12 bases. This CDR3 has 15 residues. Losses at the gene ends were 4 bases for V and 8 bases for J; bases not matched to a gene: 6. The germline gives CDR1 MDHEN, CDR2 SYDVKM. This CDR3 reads CASSSRLAGDDEQFF. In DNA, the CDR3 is TGTGCCAGCAGTTCCCGACTAGCGGGAGATGATGAGCAGTTCTTC.

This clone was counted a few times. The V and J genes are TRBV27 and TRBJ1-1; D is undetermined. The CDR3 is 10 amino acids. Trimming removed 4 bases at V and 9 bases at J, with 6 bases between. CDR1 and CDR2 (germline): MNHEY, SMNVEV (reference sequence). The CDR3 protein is CASSSGKAFF. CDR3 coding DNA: TGTGCCAGCAGTTCGGGGAAAGCTTTCTTT.

CDR3 sequence reads: CASIIGGDGYTF. The CDR3 nucleotides read TGCGCCAGCATTATAGGGGGGGATGGCTACACCTTC. This chain joins TRBV5-1 and TRBJ1-2, with D possibly being TRBD1 (6 bases). Trimming took 6 bases from V and 6 from J, leaving 12 bases between them. The CDR3 has 12 residues. The germline V gene has CDR1 SGHRS and CDR2 YFSETQ.

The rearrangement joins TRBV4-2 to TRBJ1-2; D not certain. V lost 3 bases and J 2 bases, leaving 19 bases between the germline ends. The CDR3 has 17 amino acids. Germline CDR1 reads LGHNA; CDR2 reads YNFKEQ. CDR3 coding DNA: TGTGCCAGCAGCCACGTAAGTGTAAACACATGGAACTATGGCTACACCTTC. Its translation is CASSHVSVNTWNYGYTF.

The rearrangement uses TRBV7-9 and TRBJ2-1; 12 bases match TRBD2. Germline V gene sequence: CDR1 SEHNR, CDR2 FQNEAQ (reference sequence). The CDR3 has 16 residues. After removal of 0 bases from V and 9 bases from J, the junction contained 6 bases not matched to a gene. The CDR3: CASSLAGRLAGAEQFF. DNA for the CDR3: TGTGCCAGCAGCTTAGCCGGGCGACTAGCGGGAGCTGAGCAGTTCTTC.

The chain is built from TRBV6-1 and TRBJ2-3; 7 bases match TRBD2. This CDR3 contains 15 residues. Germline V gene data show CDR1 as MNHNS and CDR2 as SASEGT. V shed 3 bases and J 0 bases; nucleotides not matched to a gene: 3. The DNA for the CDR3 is TGTGCCAGCAGTGACCCTAGCGGTAGCACAGATACGCAGTATTTT. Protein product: CASSDPSGSTDTQYF.

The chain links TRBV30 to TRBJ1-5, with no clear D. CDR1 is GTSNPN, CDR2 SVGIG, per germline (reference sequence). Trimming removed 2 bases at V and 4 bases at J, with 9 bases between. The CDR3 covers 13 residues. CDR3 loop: CAWSSQNNQPQHF. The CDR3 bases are TGTGCCTGGAGTTCCCAGAATAATCAGCCCCAGCATTTT. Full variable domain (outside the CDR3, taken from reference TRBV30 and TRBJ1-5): SQTIHQWPATLVQPVGSPLSLECTVEGTSNPNLYWYRQAAGRGLQLLFYSVGIGQISSEVPQNLSASRPQDRQFILSSKKLLLSDSGFYLCAWSSQNNQPQHFGDGTRLSIL.

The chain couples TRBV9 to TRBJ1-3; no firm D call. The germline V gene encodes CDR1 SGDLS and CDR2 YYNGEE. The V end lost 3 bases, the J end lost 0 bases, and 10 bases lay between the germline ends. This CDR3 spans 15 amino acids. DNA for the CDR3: TGTGCCAGCAGCGCGGACTTGAGCTCTGGAAACACCATATATTTT. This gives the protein CASSADLSSGNTIYF.

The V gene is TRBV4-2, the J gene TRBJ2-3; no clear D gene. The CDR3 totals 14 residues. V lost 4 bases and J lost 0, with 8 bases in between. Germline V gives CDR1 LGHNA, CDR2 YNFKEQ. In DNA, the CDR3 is TGTGCCAGCAGCCCAACTTCCAGCACAGATACGCAGTATTTT. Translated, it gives CASSPTSSTDTQYF.

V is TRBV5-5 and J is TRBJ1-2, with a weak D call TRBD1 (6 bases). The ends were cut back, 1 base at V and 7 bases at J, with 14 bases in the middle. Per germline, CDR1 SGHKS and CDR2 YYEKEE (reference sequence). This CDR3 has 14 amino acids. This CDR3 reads CASSLWDNPSGYTF. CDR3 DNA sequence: TGTGCCAGCAGCTTGTGGGACAATCCCTCTGGCTACACCTTC.

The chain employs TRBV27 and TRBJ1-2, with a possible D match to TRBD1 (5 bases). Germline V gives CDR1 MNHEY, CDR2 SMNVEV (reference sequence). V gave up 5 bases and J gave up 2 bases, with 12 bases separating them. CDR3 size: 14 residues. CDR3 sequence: CASSPQGSNYGYTF. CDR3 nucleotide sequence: TGTGCCAGCAGTCCCCAGGGAAGCAACTATGGCTACACCTTC.

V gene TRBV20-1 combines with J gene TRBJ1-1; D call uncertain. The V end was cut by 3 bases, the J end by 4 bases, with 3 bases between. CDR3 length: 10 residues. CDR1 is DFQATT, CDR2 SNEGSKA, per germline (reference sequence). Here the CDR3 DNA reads TGCAGTGCTAGCCTCACTGAAGCTTTCTTT. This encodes CSASLTEAFF.

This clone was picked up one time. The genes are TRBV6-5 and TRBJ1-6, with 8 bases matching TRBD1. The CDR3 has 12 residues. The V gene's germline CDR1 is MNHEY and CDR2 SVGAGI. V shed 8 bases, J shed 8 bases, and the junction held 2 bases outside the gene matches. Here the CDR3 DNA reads TGTGCCAGCCGACAGGGGTATTCACCCCTCCACTTT. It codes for CASRQGYSPLHF.

Here the CDR3 DNA reads TGCGCCAGCAGCACCTCGGCAGGGAACTATGGCTACACCTTC. Residues: CASSTSAGNYGYTF. The V gene is TRBV5-1, the J gene TRBJ1-2; D is possibly TRBD1 (5 bases). This CDR3 region has 14 residues. Between the trimmed V and J ends, which lost 4 bases and 2 bases, there was a span of 12 bases. The V gene's germline CDR1 is SGHRS and CDR2 YFSETQ.

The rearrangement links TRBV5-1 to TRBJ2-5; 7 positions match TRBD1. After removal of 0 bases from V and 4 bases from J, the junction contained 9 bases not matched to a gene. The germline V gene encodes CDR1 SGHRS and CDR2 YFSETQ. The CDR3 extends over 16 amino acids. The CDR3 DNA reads TGCGCCAGCAGCTTGGGAGGGGGACAGTCAGGAGAGACCCAGTACTTC. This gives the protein CASSLGGGQSGETQYF. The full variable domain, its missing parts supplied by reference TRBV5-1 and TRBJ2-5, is KAGVTQTPRYLIKTRGQQVTLSCSPISGHRSVSWYQQTPGQGLQFLFEYFSETQRNKGNFPGRFSGRQFSNSRSEMNVSTLELGDSALYLCASSLGGGQSGETQYFGPGTRLLVL.

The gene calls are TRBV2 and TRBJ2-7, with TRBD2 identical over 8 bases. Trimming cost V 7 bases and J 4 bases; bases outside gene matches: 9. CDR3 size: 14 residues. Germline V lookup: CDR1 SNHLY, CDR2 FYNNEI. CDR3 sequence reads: CASTQSSGVYEQYF. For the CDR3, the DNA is TGTGCCAGCACCCAAAGTAGCGGGGTTTACGAGCAGTACTTC.

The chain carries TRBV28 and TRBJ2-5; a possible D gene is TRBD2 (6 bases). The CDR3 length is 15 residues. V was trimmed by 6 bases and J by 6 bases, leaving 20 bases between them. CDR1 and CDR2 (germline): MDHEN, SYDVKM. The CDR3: CASSPRTRRVKTQYF. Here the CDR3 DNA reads TGTGCCAGCAGCCCACGAACTAGGAGGGTTAAGACCCAGTACTTC. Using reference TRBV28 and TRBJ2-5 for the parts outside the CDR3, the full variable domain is DVKVTQSSRYLVKRTGEKVFLECVQDMDHENMFWYRQDPGLGLRLIYFSYDVKMKEKGDIPEGYSVSREKKERFSLILESASTNQTSMYLCASSPRTRRVKTQYFGPGTRLLVL.

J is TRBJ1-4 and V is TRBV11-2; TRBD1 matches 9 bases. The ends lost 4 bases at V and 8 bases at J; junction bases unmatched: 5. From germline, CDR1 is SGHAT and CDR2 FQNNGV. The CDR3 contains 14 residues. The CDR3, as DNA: TGTGCCAGCAGCTATACAGGGGGCGACGAAAAACTGTTTTTT. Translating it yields CASSYTGGDEKLFF.

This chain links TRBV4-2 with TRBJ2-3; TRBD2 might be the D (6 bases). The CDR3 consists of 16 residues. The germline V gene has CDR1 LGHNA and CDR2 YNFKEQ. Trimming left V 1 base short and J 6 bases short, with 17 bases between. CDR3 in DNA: TGTGCCAGCAGCCAAGGTATAAGTCTAGCGTGTGATACGCAGTATTTT. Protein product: CASSQGISLACDTQYF.

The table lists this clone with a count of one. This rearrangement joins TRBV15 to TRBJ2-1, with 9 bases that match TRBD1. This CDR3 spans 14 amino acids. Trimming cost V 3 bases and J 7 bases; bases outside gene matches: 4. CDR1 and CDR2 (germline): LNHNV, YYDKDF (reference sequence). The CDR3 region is CATSRGTGMNEQFF. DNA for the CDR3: TGTGCCACCAGCAGGGGGACAGGGATGAATGAGCAGTTCTTC.

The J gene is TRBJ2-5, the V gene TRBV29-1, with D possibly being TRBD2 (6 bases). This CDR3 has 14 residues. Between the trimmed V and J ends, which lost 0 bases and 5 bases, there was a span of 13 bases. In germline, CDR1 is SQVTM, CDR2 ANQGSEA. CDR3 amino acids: CSVEDPLAGETQYF. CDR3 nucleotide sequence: TGCAGCGTTGAAGATCCACTAGCCGGGGAGACCCAGTACTTC.

The CDR3 region is CASGLTLGGKGDTQYF. The CDR3 DNA is TGTGCTAGTGGTTTGACCTTAGGGGGCAAGGGAGATACGCAGTATTTT. This chain uses TRBV12-5 with TRBJ2-3; TRBD1 aligns across 7 bases. Germline CDR1 reads LGHNT; CDR2 reads FRNRAP. This CDR3 is built from 16 residues. Trimming took 2 bases from V and 5 from J; bases not matched to a gene: 10.

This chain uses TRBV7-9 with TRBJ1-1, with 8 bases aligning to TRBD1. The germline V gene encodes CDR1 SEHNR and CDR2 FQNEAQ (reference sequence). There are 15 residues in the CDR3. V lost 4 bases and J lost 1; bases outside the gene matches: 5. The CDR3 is CASSSGQGSNTEAFF. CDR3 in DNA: TGTGCCAGCAGCTCAGGACAGGGATCGAACACTGAAGCTTTCTTT.

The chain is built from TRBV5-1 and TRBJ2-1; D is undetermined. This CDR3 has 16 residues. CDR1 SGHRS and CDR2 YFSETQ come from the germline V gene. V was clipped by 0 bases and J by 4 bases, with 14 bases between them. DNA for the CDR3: TGCGCCAGCAGCTTGGAAGGCCCGAGCGTTTACAATGAGCAGTTCTTC. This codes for CASSLEGPSVYNEQFF.